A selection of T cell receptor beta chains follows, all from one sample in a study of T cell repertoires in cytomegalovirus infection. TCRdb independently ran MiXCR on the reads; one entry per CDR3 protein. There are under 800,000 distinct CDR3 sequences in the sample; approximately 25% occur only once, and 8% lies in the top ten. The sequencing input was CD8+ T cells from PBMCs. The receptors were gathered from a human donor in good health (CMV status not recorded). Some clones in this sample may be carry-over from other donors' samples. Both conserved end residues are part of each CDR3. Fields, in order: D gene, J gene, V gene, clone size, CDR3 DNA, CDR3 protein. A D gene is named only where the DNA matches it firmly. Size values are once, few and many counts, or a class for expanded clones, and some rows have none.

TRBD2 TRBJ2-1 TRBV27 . TGTGCCAGCAGTTTATACCTCGGGGCTAGCGGGGGGAGCAATGAGCAGTTCTTC CASSLYLGASGGSNEQFF
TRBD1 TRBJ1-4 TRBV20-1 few TGCAGTGCCCCGACAGGGGTAACTAATGAAAAACTGTTTTTT CSAPTGVTNEKLFF
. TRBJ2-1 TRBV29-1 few TGCAGCGTTGAACTGCCTTCGACGGTCTACAATGAGCAGTTCTTC CSVELPSTVYNEQFF
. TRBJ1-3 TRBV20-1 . TGCAGTGCTAGAGCTAGGGGCACGTCTGGAAACACCATATATTTT CSARARGTSGNTIYF
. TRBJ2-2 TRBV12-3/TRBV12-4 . TGTGCCAGCAGTTTAAACGGGAAAACCGGGGAGCTGTTTTTT CASSLNGKTGELFF
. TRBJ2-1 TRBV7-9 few TGTGCCAGCAGCTTAGTGCAGGCCAATGAGCAGTTCTTC CASSLVQANEQFF
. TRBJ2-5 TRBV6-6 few TGTGCCAGCTTGTCATCGAGCCAAGAGACCCAGTACTTC CASLSSSQETQYF
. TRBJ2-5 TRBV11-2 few TGTGCCAGCAGCTACCGACAGGCCCAAGAGACCCAGTACTTC CASSYRQAQETQYF
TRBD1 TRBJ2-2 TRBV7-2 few TGTGCCAGCAGCGTAGTTGTACGGACAGGGTTCGCCGGGGAGCTGTTTTTT CASSVVVRTGFAGELFF
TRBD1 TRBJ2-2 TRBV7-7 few TGTGCTAGCAGCTCGTTTCCGAGACAGGGGCTCACCGGGGAGCTGTTTTTT CASSSFPRQGLTGELFF
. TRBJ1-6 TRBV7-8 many TGTGCCAGCAGCCCACGCGCCACTCCTAGCTCCTATAATTCACCCCTCCACTTT CASSPRATPSSYNSPLHF
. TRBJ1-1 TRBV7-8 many TGTGCCAGCAGCCGGACGTCTCTCCCTGAAGCTTTCTTT CASSRTSLPEAFF
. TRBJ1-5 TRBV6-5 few TGTGCCACCGCTCCAGGGGTCAAACAGCCCCAGCATTTT CATAPGVKQPQHF
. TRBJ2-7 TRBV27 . TGTGCCAGCAGTTTAGGACCAGCTACGACCGAGCAGTACTTC CASSLGPATTEQYF
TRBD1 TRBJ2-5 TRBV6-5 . TGTGCCAGCCATAACCTCTCCCGGGGACAGCAAGAGACCCAGTACTTC CASHNLSRGQQETQYF
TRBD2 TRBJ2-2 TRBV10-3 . TGTGCCATCAGTGATTTCGGCTGGACTAGCGGGGGGGAGGCCGGGGAGCTGTTTTTT CAISDFGWTSGGEAGELFF
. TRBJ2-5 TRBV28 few TGTGCCAGCAGTTTCCTGGAGGCCGGTGAGACCCAGTACTTC CASSFLEAGETQYF
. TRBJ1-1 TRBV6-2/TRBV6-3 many TGTGCCAGCAGCTTAACAGAAAAGAACACTGAAGCTTTCTTT CASSLTEKNTEAFF
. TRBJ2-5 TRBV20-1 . TGCAGCCAATTTTCTAAGATGGGGACGGGGACCCAGTACTTC CSQFSKMGTGTQYF
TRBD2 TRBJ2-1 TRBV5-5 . TGTGCCAGCAGCTTGAGGCTAGCGGGGCGGGATGAGCAGTTCTTC CASSLRLAGRDEQFF
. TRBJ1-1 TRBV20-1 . TGCAGTGCTAGAGATCCTGAGGGCATGGGGACTGAAGCTTTCTTT CSARDPEGMGTEAFF
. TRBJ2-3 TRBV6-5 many TGTGCCAGCAGTTACGGAGGGGCCGGGGGCACAGATACGCAGTATTTT CASSYGGAGGTDTQYF
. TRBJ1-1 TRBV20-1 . TGCAGTGCTAGAGATCCCTTGGCAGCCAAGTCCAACACTGAAGCTTTCTTT CSARDPLAAKSNTEAFF
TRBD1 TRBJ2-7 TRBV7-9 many TGTGCCAGCAGCTTAGTTGGGACAGGGCTCCACGAGCAGTACTTC CASSLVGTGLHEQYF
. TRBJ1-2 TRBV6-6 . TGTGCCAGCAGTTACGGACAGAATGGCTACACCTTC CASSYGQNGYTF
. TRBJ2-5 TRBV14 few TGTGCCAGCAGCCAAGATTGGGCAGGGGAAGAGACCCAGTACTTC CASSQDWAGEETQYF
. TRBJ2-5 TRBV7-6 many TGTGCCAGCACCTTCGGGGGAGGACAAGAGACCCAGTACTTC CASTFGGGQETQYF
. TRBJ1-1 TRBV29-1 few TGCAGCGTTGAAGTCGACGGGAACACTGAAGCTTTCTTT CSVEVDGNTEAFF
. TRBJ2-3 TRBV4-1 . TGCGCCAGCAGCCATCTCCAAGGAGGAGTTACAGATACGCAGTATTTT CASSHLQGGVTDTQYF
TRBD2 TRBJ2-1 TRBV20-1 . TGCAGTGCTAGTGGTGGGACTAGGGCCTACAATGAGCAGTTCTTC CSASGGTRAYNEQFF
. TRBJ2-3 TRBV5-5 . TGTGCCAGCAGCTCCGTTGTAGTAAAGGGCACAGATACGCAGTATTTT CASSSVVVKGTDTQYF